This TCR beta chain was obtained from a study of T cells in localized non-small cell lung cancer (dated by TCRdb to the early 2020s). General notes on the study: T cell repertoires of hundreds of early-stage NSCLC patients were analyzed, with tumors being compared against uninvolved tumor-adjacent lungs. A mean age of approximately 66 years was recorded for the NSCLC patients, of whom some 130 were male and about 100 were female. The cohort consisted of approximately 220 treatment-naive NSCLC patients whose localized lung tumors had been resected.

Notes on this clone: Its antigen is not yet known. Base qualities are not at hand, and no much larger clone is one base apart.

At diagnosis, tumor, uninvolved tumor-adjacent lung and peripheral blood were collected and then preserved as a mix of FFPE and fresh-frozen material. For TCR repertoire profiling, blood samples were analyzed in the form of peripheral blood mononuclear cells. At the junction V is shortened by 5 bases and J by 4 bases, with 20 bases in between. There are 16 amino acids in the CDR3, from cysteine to phenylalanine inclusive. Only the CDR3 DNA stays, 48 bases, in frame from base 1. Looking up the germline V gene (reference sequence) yields CDR1 SEHNR and CDR2 FQNEAQ. The immunoSEQ Assay was used to sequence TCR beta CDR3 regions from DNA. Per the source publication's procedure: To compute T cell density, TCR beta template counts were normalized to usable DNA, which was estimated by amplifying housekeeping genes. Richness was estimated with the preseqR package, extrapolating to 400,000 templates for PBMC samples and 120,000 templates for tissue samples. Clonality was defined by subtracting Pielou's evenness from one. Tissue-enriched TCRs were identified by differential abundance testing using productive amino-acid clonotypes, minimum total count 5 and alpha 0.1. Repertoire overlap between compartments was quantified with the Jaccard Index and Morisita Overlap Index. GLIPH grouped TCR beta CDR3s together with public tetramer-defined viral CDR3s, and a viral motif had to include at least three viral sequences and also show V-gene enrichment. Not all clones reach the TCRdb copy of this immuneACCESS table, which keeps in-frame sequences only. Checked studies attribute under half of the gap to unresolved V genes and leave the rest unexplained. The DNA was the basis for D and trimming; V, J and clone size are from that table. Within this sample are about 70,000 clones, with 80% to 90% of them counted one time only. Jointly, the top ten make up less than 25% of the sample.

General study outcomes and caveats: Longer overall survival was associated with higher blood T cell density, whereas shorter survival was associated with higher adjacent-lung clonality. The highest T cell clonality was observed in uninvolved tumor-adjacent lung, where clonality exceeded that of tumor, suggesting that antigenic responses were more focused in uninvolved tumor-adjacent lung. Because multi-region sequencing of the tumors was not done, intratumor heterogeneity could not be ruled out. Since the design was exploratory, TCR variables were selected using unadjusted p-values with no false-discovery rate correction. A median of roughly 60 of the top 100 tumor clones turned up in the paired uninvolved adjacent lung, and approximately 30 of those clones also ranked among the top 100 of that same adjacent lung.

Sequenced material: peripheral blood, taken before any cancer treatment. Recombination linked TRBV7-9 to TRBJ1-1; perhaps TRBD1 is the D gene, with 5 bases matching. This receptor was obtained from a male donor older than 55 with stage III squamous cell lung carcinoma. The CDR3 here reads CASSVLRASRGTEAFF. In nucleotides, the sequence is TGTGCCAGCAGCGTCCTAAGGGCGTCGAGGGGCACTGAAGCTTTCTTT.